Listed here are 5 T cell receptor beta chains from one sample, sequenced in a study of T cells in Graves' hyperthyroidism and ophthalmopathy (dated by TCRdb to the late 2010s). The library was produced with multiplex PCR. TCRdb lists the instrument as Illumina HiSeq 2000. TCR beta CDR3 regions were amplified from RNA transcripts. For the first round of RT-PCR on the TCR CDR3, the HTBI primer set was used together with the Qiagen OneStep RT-PCR kit. The raw public data were reprocessed by TCRdb itself: fastp quality trimming at Q25, MiXCR clonotype calling, in-frame beta chains only. Each entry merges the rows of one CDR3 protein and shows their most common DNA and genes. The sample table records 550,000 to 600,000 distinct CDR3 sequences; 16% of these occur just once. Under 20% of the sample comes from the top ten. The sequenced sample consisted of blood. These TCRs come from a young woman with Graves' hyperthyroidism.

This clonotype has just a few counts. The V call is TRBV5-1, the J call TRBJ1-3; D is unresolved. Germline CDR1 is SGHRS and CDR2 is YFSETQ. V was pared by 3 bases and J by 0 bases, with 10 bases between. The CDR3 totals 15 residues. The CDR3 DNA is TGCGCCAGCAGCTCAGACCTCTCCTCTGGAAACACCATATATTTT. Encoded protein: CASSSDLSSGNTIYF.

The chain joins TRBV20-1 to TRBJ1-6; no definite D call. The CDR3 sequence is 14 residues long. Trimming shortened V by 6 bases and J by 6 bases, and 15 bases separated the two germline ends. CDR1 is DFQATT, CDR2 SNEGSKA, per germline (reference sequence). CDR3 sequence reads: CSARRESLNSPLHF. In DNA, the CDR3 is TGCAGTGCCCGCCGAGAGAGCCTTAATTCACCCCTCCACTTT.

This clonotype was counted ten times or more. V is TRBV7-6 and J is TRBJ2-5; TRBD1 is a possible D gene (6 bases). CDR3 length: 12 residues. Looked up from germline, CDR1 is SGHVS and CDR2 is FNYEAQ. The V end lost 6 bases, the J end lost 2 bases, and 7 bases lay between the germline ends. This chain's CDR3 is CASRRGQETQYF. The CDR3 bases are TGTGCCAGCAGGAGGGGGCAAGAGACCCAGTACTTC.

This clonotype was seen repeatedly, ten times or more. J is TRBJ2-7 and V is TRBV28; weak D call: TRBD1 (5 bases). Germline V gene lookup returns CDR1 MDHEN and CDR2 SYDVKM. V was clipped by 6 bases and J by 3 bases, with 15 bases between them. This CDR3 comprises 14 residues. The CDR3: CASSLWGRGYEQYF. DNA for the CDR3: TGTGCCAGCAGCCTCTGGGGTAGGGGCTACGAGCAGTACTTC.

This clonotype was counted a few times. V and J are TRBV7-9 and TRBJ1-4, with D perhaps matching TRBD1 (5 bases). The germline V gene encodes CDR1 SEHNR and CDR2 FQNEAQ (reference sequence). Trimming took off 7 bases at V and 4 bases at J, with 13 bases between the two ends. The CDR3 is made up of 14 amino acids. The CDR3 here is CASTRGADNEKLFF. CDR3 coding DNA: TGTGCCAGCACCCGAGGGGCAGATAATGAAAAACTGTTTTTT.